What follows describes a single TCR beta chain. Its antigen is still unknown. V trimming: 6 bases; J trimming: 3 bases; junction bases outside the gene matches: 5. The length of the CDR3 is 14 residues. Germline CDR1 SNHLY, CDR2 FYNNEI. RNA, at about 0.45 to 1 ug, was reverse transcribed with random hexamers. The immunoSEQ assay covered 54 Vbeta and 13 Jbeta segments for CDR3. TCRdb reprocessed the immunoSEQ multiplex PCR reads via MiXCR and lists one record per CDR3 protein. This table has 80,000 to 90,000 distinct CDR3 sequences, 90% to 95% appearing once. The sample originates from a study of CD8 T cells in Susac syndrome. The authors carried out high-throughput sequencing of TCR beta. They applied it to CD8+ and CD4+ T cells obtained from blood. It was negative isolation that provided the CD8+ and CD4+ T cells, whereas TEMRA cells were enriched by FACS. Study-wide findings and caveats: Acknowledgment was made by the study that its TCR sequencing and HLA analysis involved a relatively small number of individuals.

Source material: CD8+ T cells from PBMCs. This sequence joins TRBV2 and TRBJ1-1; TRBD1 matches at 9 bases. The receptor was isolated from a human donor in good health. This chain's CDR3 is CASRLGQGYTEAFF. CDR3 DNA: TGTGCCAGCAGGCTAGGACAGGGGTACACTGAAGCTTTCTTT.